This TCR beta chain was obtained from a study of T cells after yellow fever vaccination. This CDR3 has 14 residues. Germline V CDR1 and CDR2: DFQATT, SNEGSKA (reference sequence). V was clipped by 4 bases and J by 2 bases; unmatched bases: 4. TCRdb recomputed calls from the 5' RACE reads with MiXCR, one row per CDR3 protein. The sample carries 40,000 to 55,000 distinct CDR3 sequences, about 6.3% recorded once. The chain is built from TRBV20-1 and TRBJ2-7, with 11 positions matching TRBD2. This receptor was obtained from a man younger than 30 who received the YFV17D yellow fever vaccine. Sequencing used CD8+ T cells not binding an NS4B(214-222) dextramer, sorted from PBMCs, obtained roughly 45 days after the first yellow fever vaccination. The CDR3 DNA is TGCAGTGCTACTACTAGCGGGAGTACCTACGAGCAGTACTTC. Translation: CSATTSGSTYEQYF.